This record concerns one T cell receptor (beta chain) sequence. Its target is not known. The CDR3 runs 16 residues. In germline, CDR1 is SGHTA, CDR2 FQGNSA. The ends were cut back, 5 bases at V and 4 bases at J, with 18 bases in the middle. This sample was included in a study of cytomegalovirus exposure and HLA in healthy donors. The PCR employed 60 Vbeta primers together with 13 Jbeta primers. Sequencing was performed with immunoSEQ multiplex PCR; in TCRdb, only in-frame clones are kept and a portion is missing. In the table there are more than 85,000 clones, about 80% of which are singletons. Study results and limitations: An analysis that came later showed most CMV-associated TCR beta chains appearing HLA-restricted. Testing in vitro showed a few CMV-associated chains specific for CMV antigens. Later analysis identified 16,000 or so TCR beta sequences associated with HLA alleles, using a false discovery rate threshold of 0.05.

The source material was PBMCs. The sequence came from a woman aged 50 to 60 in good health and CMV-seropositive. The chain uses TRBV7-2 and TRBJ2-1; D not certain. The CDR3 region is CASSLGAGSAYNEQFF. The CDR3 DNA follows: TGTGCCAGCAGCCTAGGAGCCGGGTCTGCATACAATGAGCAGTTCTTC. Full variable domain (missing parts from reference TRBV7-2 and TRBJ2-1): GAGVSQSPSNKVTEKGKDVELRCDPISGHTALYWYRQSLGQGLEFLIYFQGNSAPDKSGLPSDRFSAERTGGSVSTLTIQRTQQEDSAVYLCASSLGAGSAYNEQFFGPGTRLTVL.